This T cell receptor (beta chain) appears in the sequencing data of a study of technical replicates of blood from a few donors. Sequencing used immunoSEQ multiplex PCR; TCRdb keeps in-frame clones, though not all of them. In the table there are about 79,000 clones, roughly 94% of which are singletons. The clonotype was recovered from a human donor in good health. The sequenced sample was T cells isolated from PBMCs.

Here the CDR3 reads CASSASGQMNTGELFF. The CDR3 bases are TGTGCCAGCAGCGCCTCGGGACAGATGAACACCGGGGAGCTGTTTTTT. The rearrangement joins TRBV9 to TRBJ2-2, with 7 bases matching TRBD1. Germline CDR1 SGDLS, CDR2 YYNGEE. This CDR3 comprises 16 residues. The V gene end was trimmed by 3 bases and the J gene end by 1 base; junction bases not matched to a gene: 6.